This TCR beta chain was recorded in a study of technical replicates of blood from several donors. Here immunoSEQ multiplex PCR was the method, and the copy in TCRdb shows in-frame clones only, minus some. The sample includes more than 90,000 clones, roughly 95% of them seen just once. The CDR3 runs to 21 residues. Germline values: CDR1 MGHRA, CDR2 YSYEKL. Trimming removed 0 bases from V and 5 bases from J; junction bases left unmatched: 22. The gene calls are TRBV4-1 and TRBJ2-1; 7 bases agree with TRBD2. Sequences were obtained from T cells isolated from PBMCs. This TCR came from a human donor in good health. The CDR3 nucleotides read TGCGCCAGCAGCCAAGATGTCGCGGGCGGGAGATATTCTCTAGAACACAATGAGCAGTTCTTC. As protein: CASSQDVAGGRYSLEHNEQFF.